This entry is about one TCR beta chain. This sample stems from a study of control samples from healthy donors and cancer patients. Germline lookup yields CDR1 MNHEY and CDR2 SMNVEV (reference sequence). The CDR3 contains 15 residues. V lost 3 bases and J lost 3; bases outside the gene matches: 3. TCRdb's copy holds only in-frame clones and misses some; the assay was immunoSEQ multiplex PCR. In the table there are about 180,000 clones, roughly nine tenths of which are singletons. Sequenced input: blood. The origin of this receptor is a young man in good health. The rearrangement joins TRBV27 to TRBJ1-4, with 8 bases lining up with TRBD1. The CDR3 loop is CASSFATGANEKLFF. CDR3 in DNA: TGTGCCAGCAGTTTTGCGACAGGGGCTAATGAAAAACTGTTTTTT.